These T cell receptor beta chains were read from a single sample in a study of T cells in Graves' hyperthyroidism and ophthalmopathy. One entry per CDR3 protein, called by TCRdb with MiXCR from the multiplex PCR reads. The table shows about 360,000 distinct CDR3 sequences, with about 14% occurring only once. The sequenced sample was blood. The receptors shown here come from a man aged 25-45 years with Graves' hyperthyroidism that later progressed to Graves' ophthalmopathy. CDR3s include the opening cysteine and the closing phenylalanine or tryptophan. The order of the fields is D gene, clone size, J gene, V gene, CDR3 DNA, CDR3 protein. D genes are given only for firm matches. Not every row has a clone size; where given, it reads once, few, many or a size class.

>NA|many|TRBJ2-7|TRBV20-1
TGCAGTGCAAGGGGGATCTCCTACGAGCAGTACTTC
CSARGISYEQYF
>NA|many|TRBJ2-3|TRBV5-1
TGCGCCAGCAGCCCAGGGCAGGAGACGCAGTATTTT
CASSPGQETQYF
>NA|many|TRBJ1-2|TRBV3-1
TGTGCCAGCAGCAAGGGAGCTGACTACACCTTC
CASSKGADYTF
>NA|many|TRBJ1-3|TRBV12-5
TGTGCTAGTGGTTTGCGGGGTGGAAACACCATATATTTT
CASGLRGGNTIYF
>NA|NA|TRBJ2-7|TRBV9
TGTGCCAGCAGCGTAGAGGGGGGGGTCTCAGCTGAGCAGTACTTC
CASSVEGGVSAEQYF
>NA|many|TRBJ1-1|TRBV30
TGTGCCTGGATGTTAGGAATTCCGAACACTGAAGCTTTCTTT
CAWMLGIPNTEAFF
>TRBD1|many|TRBJ1-2|TRBV20-1
TGCAGTCCGGGGGCAGGGGGCGAATCAGGCTACACCTTC
CSPGAGGESGYTF
>TRBD2|NA|TRBJ2-5|TRBV10-2
TGCGCCAGCACACTAGCGAGGCAAGAGACCCAGTACTTC
CASTLARQETQYF
>NA|many|TRBJ1-4|TRBV10-3
TGTGCCATCAGTGAGTCCGGGACAACTAATGAAAAACTGTTTTTT
CAISESGTTNEKLFF
>TRBD1|many|TRBJ1-5|TRBV30
TGTGCCTGGAGTGTAGCCGGGACAGGGGATCAGCCCCAGCATTTT
CAWSVAGTGDQPQHF
>TRBD1|NA|TRBJ2-7|TRBV29-1
TGCAGCGTCGTTCCCGGGACAGGGGTCTACGAGCAGTACTTC
CSVVPGTGVYEQYF
>NA|many|TRBJ1-2|TRBV28
TGTGCCAGCAGCCTCGGTCCCTTTAACTATGGCTACACCTTC
CASSLGPFNYGYTF
>TRBD1|NA|TRBJ2-7|TRBV2
TGTGCCATCCCGGGACAGGGGGCGTACGAGCAGTACTTC
CAIPGQGAYEQYF
>NA|many|TRBJ2-7|TRBV6-6
TGTGCCAGCAGTTACGATATAACAGGGTCGGGCGAGCAGTACTTC
CASSYDITGSGEQYF
>NA|NA|TRBJ2-3|TRBV28
TGTGCCAGCAGGGGGGGGGCCGATACGCAGTATTTT
CASRGGADTQYF
>TRBD2|NA|TRBJ2-7|TRBV6-1
TGTGCCAGCAGTACCGGGACTAGGCGTGGCGAGCAGTACTTC
CASSTGTRRGEQYF
>TRBD2|many|TRBJ2-3|TRBV3-1
TGTGCCATCTCCCGGGAGGGCACAGATACGCAGTATTTT
CAISREGTDTQYF
>NA|many|TRBJ1-1|TRBV2
TGTGCCAGCAGCTTTGAGAGGGGCACTGAAGCTTTCTTT
CASSFERGTEAFF
>NA|many|TRBJ2-7|TRBV4-1
TGCGCCAGCAGCCAAGAGTGGCGTTACGAGCAGTACTTC
CASSQEWRYEQYF
>NA|many|TRBJ2-5|TRBV11-2
TGTGCCAGCAGCTTAGGGGCTCCCAAGACCCAGTACTTC
CASSLGAPKTQYF
>NA|many|TRBJ2-3|TRBV20-1
TGCAGTGCTAGAGATTACACAGATACGCAGTATTTT
CSARDYTDTQYF
>TRBD1|NA|TRBJ2-5|TRBV15
TGTGCCACCAGCGCCCGACAGGGGACGCAAGAGACCCAGTACTTC
CATSARQGTQETQYF
>TRBD1|many|TRBJ2-5|TRBV2
TGTGCCAGCAGTCGGGACAGGGGCCTCCAAGAGACCCAGTACTTC
CASSRDRGLQETQYF
>TRBD1|many|TRBJ1-1|TRBV12-3/TRBV12-4
TGTGCCAGCAGTTCGTCCTCAGGGGGCACTGAAGCTTTCTTT
CASSSSSGGTEAFF
>NA|few|TRBJ1-4|TRBV30
TGTGCCTGGAGTGTACGGGCTTTATGGAGTGAAAAACTGTTTTTT
CAWSVRALWSEKLFF
>TRBD1|few|TRBJ2-7|TRBV27
TGTGCCAGCAGTTTCTTAGGACAGGGCTACGAGCAGTACTTC
CASSFLGQGYEQYF
>NA|NA|TRBJ2-1|TRBV3-1
TGTGCCAGCAGCCGACTACGGACTACTCACAATGAGCAGTTCTTC
CASSRLRTTHNEQFF